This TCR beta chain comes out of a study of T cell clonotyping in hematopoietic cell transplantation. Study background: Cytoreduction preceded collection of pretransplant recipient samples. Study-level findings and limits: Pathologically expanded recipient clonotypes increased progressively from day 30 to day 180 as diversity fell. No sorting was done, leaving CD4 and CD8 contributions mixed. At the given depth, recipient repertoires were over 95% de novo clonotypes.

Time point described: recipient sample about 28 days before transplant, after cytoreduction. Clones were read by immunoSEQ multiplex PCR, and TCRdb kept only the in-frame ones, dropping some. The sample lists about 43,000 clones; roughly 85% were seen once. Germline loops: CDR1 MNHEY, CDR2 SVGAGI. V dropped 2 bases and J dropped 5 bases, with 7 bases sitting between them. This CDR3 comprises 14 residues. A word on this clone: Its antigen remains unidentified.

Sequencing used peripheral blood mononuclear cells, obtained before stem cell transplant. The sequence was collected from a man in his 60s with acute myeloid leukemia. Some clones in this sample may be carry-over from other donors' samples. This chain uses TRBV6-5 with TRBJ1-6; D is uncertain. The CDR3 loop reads CASSYRQDNSPLHF. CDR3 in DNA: TGTGCCAGCAGTTACCGGCAGGATAATTCACCCCTCCACTTT.